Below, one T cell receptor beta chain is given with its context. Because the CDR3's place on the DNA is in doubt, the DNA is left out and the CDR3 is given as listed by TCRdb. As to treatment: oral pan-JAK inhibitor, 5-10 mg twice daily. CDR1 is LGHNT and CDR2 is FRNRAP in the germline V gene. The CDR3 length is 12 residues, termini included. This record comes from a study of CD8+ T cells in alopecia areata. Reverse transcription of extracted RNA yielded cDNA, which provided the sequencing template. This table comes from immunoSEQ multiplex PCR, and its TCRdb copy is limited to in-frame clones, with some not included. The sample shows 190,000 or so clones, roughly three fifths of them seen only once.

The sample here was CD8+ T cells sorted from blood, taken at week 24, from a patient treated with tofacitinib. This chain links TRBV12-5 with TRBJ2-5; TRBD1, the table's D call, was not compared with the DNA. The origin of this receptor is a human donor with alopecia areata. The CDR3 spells CASGLVGQGSYF.